This section outlines one TCR beta chain sequence together with its context. Its antigen is not known. The entry originates in a study of long-term antiretroviral therapy in people with HIV. Background on the study: There is a gap of about a decade between the earliest samples and the later 2015 immediate-ART recommendation.

Germline V lookup: CDR1 SNHLY, CDR2 FYNNEI. Losses at the gene ends were 9 bases for V and 4 bases for J; bases not matched to a gene: 14. The CDR3 consists of 16 residues. Samples held 1-10 million cryopreserved PBMC before DNA extraction. Investigators performed immunoSEQ version v3.0 at survey level. Generated by immunoSEQ multiplex PCR, the TCRdb table keeps only in-frame clones and is missing some. The sample has nearly 20,000 clones, 80% seen once; the top ten hold around 11%. Findings of the study overall: Clonal populations expanded prior to ART predominated within the repertoire at all time points. CDR3 length ranges were narrower in HIV repertoires than in controls.

Sample: unsorted PBMCs, taken 0.2 years after starting antiretroviral therapy. This sequence originates from a woman between 40 and 55 years old with HIV. The chain carries TRBV2 and TRBJ2-3; 9 bases line up with TRBD1. The CDR3 DNA reads as TGTGCCAGGTCTCAACAGGGGGCAGTTTTTGCAGATACGCAGTATTTT. This encodes CARSQQGAVFADTQYF.